A single sample gave rise to the 25 T cell receptor beta chains below, sequenced in a study of blood T cell repertoires in COVID-19. The data were produced by immunoSEQ multiplex PCR, yet TCRdb's version contains in-frame clones alone and is incomplete. The repertoire consists of about 230,000 clones, with approximately 89% occurring once and the leading ten covering roughly 2.3%. The specimen sequenced was PBMCs or T cells enriched from blood (not recorded which). The receptors stem from a woman aged 40-49 years with acute COVID-19.

A few counts support this clone. V and J are TRBV11-2 and TRBJ1-1; a weak D match, TRBD1 (5 bases). Per the germline V gene, CDR1 is SGHAT and CDR2 is FQNNGV. CDR3 length: 16 amino acids. Trimming took 5 bases from V and 1 from J, leaving 17 bases between them. This CDR3 is CASSARPLTGNTEAFF. The CDR3 DNA is TGTGCCAGCAGCGCCCGACCCCTAACAGGGAACACTGAAGCTTTCTTT.

The rearrangement links TRBV10-1 to TRBJ2-7; D unclear. The length of the CDR3 is 13 residues. V lost 7 bases and J lost 6, with 16 bases in between. Germline assignment: CDR1 WNHNN and CDR2 SYGVQD (reference sequence). CDR3 in DNA: TGCGCCAGCACTGCACAGAAGTTGCGCGAGCAGTACTTC. Translating gives CASTAQKLREQYF.

The J gene is TRBJ2-3, the V gene TRBV6-5; 12 bases fit TRBD2. The CDR3 runs to 14 residues. Per the germline V gene, CDR1 is MNHEY and CDR2 is SVGAGI. The junction had 3 bases not matched to a gene; V was cut back by 7 bases and J by 4 bases. The CDR3 nucleotides are TGTGCCAGCATGCTAGCGGGAGGGTCAGATACGCAGTATTTT. As protein: CASMLAGGSDTQYF.

The V and J genes are TRBV12-5 and TRBJ2-2; no clear D gene. The ends were cut back, 7 bases at V and 9 bases at J, with 15 bases in the middle. The CDR3 is made up of 13 amino acids. Germline V gives CDR1 LGHNT, CDR2 FRNRAP. CDR3 sequence (DNA): TGTGCTAGTGCCTACAGTACGTACCGGGAGCTGTTTTTT. It encodes CASAYSTYRELFF.

Written as DNA, the CDR3 is TGTGCCAGCAGTTTAATAGGACAGGGGGCTGGCTACACCTTC. Its translation: CASSLIGQGAGYTF. The chain joins TRBV27 to TRBJ1-2, with 11 positions matching TRBD1. Germline V CDR1 and CDR2: MNHEY, SMNVEV (reference sequence). This CDR3 spans 14 amino acids. V gave up 2 bases and J gave up 7 bases; unmatched junction bases: 3.

The chain has TRBV5-4 and TRBJ1-1; no firm D call. This CDR3 comprises 14 residues. The germline V gene has CDR1 SGHNT and CDR2 YYREEE (reference sequence). Trimming removed 4 bases at V and 0 bases at J, with 10 bases between. The CDR3 sequence is CASSLQTMNTEAFF. In DNA form, the CDR3 reads TGTGCCAGCAGCCTACAGACGATGAACACTGAAGCTTTCTTT.

The chain employs TRBV6-2 or TRBV6-3 and TRBJ2-1; D remains ambiguous. The V gene's germline CDR1 is MNHEY and CDR2 SVGEGT. The ends were cut back, 3 bases at V and 6 bases at J, with 15 bases in the middle. The CDR3 totals 15 residues. The CDR3 sequence: CASSYLRAGTNEQFF. The CDR3 DNA reads TGTGCCAGCAGTTATTTGCGAGCCGGTACCAATGAGCAGTTCTTC.

The V and J genes are TRBV6-5 and TRBJ2-7; TRBD1 agrees at 7 bases. The CDR3 spans 13 residues. Germline CDR1 MNHEY, CDR2 SVGAGI. Trimming at V came to 5 bases and at J to 3 bases, leaving 4 bases not matched to a gene. The CDR3 spells CASSKQGYYEQYF. CDR3 nucleotides: TGTGCCAGCAGTAAACAGGGGTACTACGAGCAGTACTTC.

The chain couples TRBV11-2 to TRBJ2-5, with TRBD2 matching over 8 bases. Losses at the gene ends were 1 base for V and 0 bases for J; bases not matched to a gene: 10. CDR3 length: 18 amino acids. The germline V gene has CDR1 SGHAT and CDR2 FQNNGV. DNA for the CDR3: TGTGCCAGCAGCTTAGGAGCCCTGGCGGGGGGACACCAAGAGACCCAGTACTTC. This codes for CASSLGALAGGHQETQYF. The full variable domain, its missing parts supplied by reference TRBV11-2 and TRBJ2-5, is EAGVAQSPRYKIIEKRQSVAFWCNPISGHATLYWYQQILGQGPKLLIQFQNNGVVDDSQLPKDRFSAERLKGVDSTLKIQPAKLEDSAVYLCASSLGALAGGHQETQYFGPGTRLLVL.

The chain recombines TRBV11-3 with TRBJ2-1; D remains ambiguous. Germline values: CDR1 SGHNT, CDR2 YENEEA. The germline V and J ends were trimmed by 3 bases and 0 bases, with 6 bases remaining between them. The CDR3 is 14 residues long. The CDR3 loop reads CASSFFRSYNEQFF. The CDR3 DNA reads as TGTGCCAGCAGCTTTTTTCGCTCCTACAATGAGCAGTTCTTC.

The gene calls are TRBV19 and TRBJ1-1, with no clear D. The CDR3 has 16 residues. Germline lookup yields CDR1 LNHDA and CDR2 SQIVND (reference sequence). V was shortened by 2 bases and J by 0 bases, with 13 bases between the two germline ends. The chain's CDR3 is CASSIRLSGLNTEAFF. The CDR3 DNA reads as TGTGCCAGTAGTATAAGACTCAGCGGCCTGAACACTGAAGCTTTCTTT.

This clone was picked up one time. V and J are TRBV5-5 and TRBJ1-2, with TRBD1 matching over 7 bases. V trimming: 6 bases; J trimming: 8 bases; junction bases outside the gene matches: 10. Germline CDR1 reads SGHKS; CDR2 reads YYEKEE (reference sequence). The length of the CDR3 is 13 residues. In DNA, the CDR3 is TGTGCCAGCAACGCCGGGACAGACAGGGGCTACACCTTC. The encoded protein is CASNAGTDRGYTF.

The chain recombines TRBV24-1 with TRBJ1-2; 8 bases match TRBD1. The trim removed 4 bases at V and 8 bases at J, leaving 8 bases unmatched. Germline-derived CDR1 and CDR2 are KGHDR and SFDVKD. The CDR3 spans 14 residues. DNA of the CDR3: TGTGCCACCAGTGACCAGGACAGGGTGGGAGGCTACACCTTC. Translated: CATSDQDRVGGYTF.

The chain employs TRBV14 and TRBJ1-5, with 7 bases identical to TRBD1. Germline lookup yields CDR1 SGHDN and CDR2 FVKESK. The junction had 6 bases not matched to a gene; V was cut back by 3 bases and J by 7 bases. This CDR3 region has 14 residues. CDR3 protein: CASSQQGGTQPQHF. CDR3 bases: TGTGCCAGCAGCCAGCAGGGGGGTACCCAGCCCCAGCATTTT.

The table lists this clone with a count of one. This chain links TRBV11-2 with TRBJ1-2; D not certain. CDR1 and CDR2 from the germline V gene are SGHAT and FQNNGV. This CDR3 contains 13 residues. V lost 0 bases and J lost 2, with 4 bases in between. The DNA for the CDR3 is TGTGCCAGCAGCTTAGATCTGAACTATGGCTACACCTTC. Protein product: CASSLDLNYGYTF.

The rearrangement links TRBV4-3 to TRBJ1-1; 7 nucleotides match TRBD1. The germline gives CDR1 LGHNA, CDR2 YSLEER. CDR3 size: 16 residues. V was clipped by 0 bases and J by 3 bases; unmatched bases: 7. The chain's CDR3 is CASSQDGTGVDTEAFF. CDR3 coding DNA: TGCGCCAGCAGCCAAGATGGAACAGGGGTCGACACTGAAGCTTTCTTT.

The chain carries TRBV5-6 and TRBJ1-5; 11 nucleotides agree with TRBD1. CDR1 and CDR2 from the germline V gene are SGHDT and YYEEEE. The V segment lost 0 bases and the J segment 7 bases; nucleotides outside the gene matches: 6. CDR3 length: 16 residues. The CDR3 DNA is TGTGCCAGCAGCTTGGGGACAGGGGGCGCGAAACAGCCCCAGCATTTT. Translation: CASSLGTGGAKQPQHF. The complete variable domain, with remaining parts taken from reference TRBV5-6 and TRBJ1-5, reads DAGVTQSPTHLIKTRGQQVTLRCSPKSGHDTVSWYQQALGQGPQFIFQYYEEEERQRGNFPDRFSGHQFPNYSSELNVNALLLGDSALYLCASSLGTGGAKQPQHFGDGTRLSIL.

The rearrangement joins TRBV7-9 to TRBJ1-6; 7 positions agree with TRBD1. The V and J ends lost 5 bases and 12 bases, in that order; junction bases with no gene match: 10. This CDR3 has 14 amino acids. Germline lookup yields CDR1 SEHNR and CDR2 FQNEAQ (reference sequence). This CDR3 reads CASSAGQPFEPLHF. CDR3 bases: TGTGCCAGCAGCGCGGGACAGCCCTTTGAACCCCTCCACTTT.

Only one count was recorded for this clone. This chain connects TRBV5-4 to TRBJ2-3, with 7 positions matching TRBD2. Germline lookup yields CDR1 SGHNT and CDR2 YYREEE (reference sequence). V lost 4 bases to trimming and J lost 2 bases; unmatched junction nucleotides: 10. The CDR3 has 16 amino acids. The CDR3 DNA follows: TGTGCCAGCAGCATGCCCTTAGCGGGTATCACAGATACGCAGTATTTT. Translated, it gives CASSMPLAGITDTQYF.

The gene calls are TRBV4-3 and TRBJ2-3; 12 nucleotides match TRBD2. The V segment lost 1 base and the J segment 6 bases; nucleotides outside the gene matches: 2. The CDR3 has 15 amino acids. Germline loops: CDR1 LGHNA, CDR2 YSLEER. The DNA for the CDR3 is TGCGCCAGCAGCCAAGCACTAGCGGGAGGCGATACGCAGTATTTT. It specifies CASSQALAGGDTQYF.

The J gene is TRBJ2-7, the V gene TRBV7-9, with 9 bases fitting TRBD2. Looked up from germline, CDR1 is SEHNR and CDR2 is FQNEAQ (reference sequence). The CDR3 length is 14 residues. J was trimmed by 2 bases and V by 8 bases; bases with no gene match: 7. Here the CDR3 DNA reads TGTGCCAGCCGCGATAGCGGGGGAGCCTACGAGCAGTACTTC. It encodes CASRDSGGAYEQYF.

The rearrangement links TRBV5-5 to TRBJ2-7; 7 bases align to TRBD1. J lost 3 bases, V lost 4 bases, and 10 bases had no gene match. Germline lookup yields CDR1 SGHKS and CDR2 YYEKEE (reference sequence). The CDR3 runs 15 residues. The CDR3 DNA is TGTGCCAGCAGCCCGCAGGGGGAAGCCTACTACGAGCAGTACTTC. It codes for CASSPQGEAYYEQYF.

The rearrangement links TRBV19 to TRBJ1-1; the D gene is possibly TRBD1 (5 bases). The CDR3 runs to 17 residues. Trimming removed 3 bases at V and 0 bases at J, with 17 bases between. Per the germline V gene, CDR1 is LNHDA and CDR2 is SQIVND (reference sequence). The CDR3 DNA follows: TGTGCCAGTAGTATTCGGCGGGACCGCCTCATGAACACTGAAGCTTTCTTT. It specifies CASSIRRDRLMNTEAFF.

The J gene is TRBJ2-3, the V gene TRBV2; possible D gene TRBD2, 6 bases. This CDR3 has 14 residues. Germline CDR1 and CDR2: SNHLY and FYNNEI. V was cut by 4 bases and J by 1 base, with 9 bases left in between. The DNA for the CDR3 is TGTGCCAGCAGTGTGGGGGGTGGCACAGATACGCAGTATTTT. Amino acids: CASSVGGGTDTQYF.

The chain couples TRBV2 to TRBJ1-1; D is unclear. The V end lost 6 bases, the J end lost 1 base, and 9 bases lay between the germline ends. The CDR3 sequence is 13 residues long. CDR1 is SNHLY, CDR2 FYNNEI, per germline. This chain's CDR3 is CASRARQNTEAFF. DNA for the CDR3: TGTGCCAGCAGGGCCAGACAGAACACTGAAGCTTTCTTT. Drawing the rest from reference TRBV2 and TRBJ1-1, the complete variable domain is EPEVTQTPSHQVTQMGQEVILRCVPISNHLYFYWYRQILGQKVEFLVSFYNNEISEKSEIFDDQFSVERPDGSNFTLKIRSTKLEDSAMYFCASRARQNTEAFFGQGTRLTVV.